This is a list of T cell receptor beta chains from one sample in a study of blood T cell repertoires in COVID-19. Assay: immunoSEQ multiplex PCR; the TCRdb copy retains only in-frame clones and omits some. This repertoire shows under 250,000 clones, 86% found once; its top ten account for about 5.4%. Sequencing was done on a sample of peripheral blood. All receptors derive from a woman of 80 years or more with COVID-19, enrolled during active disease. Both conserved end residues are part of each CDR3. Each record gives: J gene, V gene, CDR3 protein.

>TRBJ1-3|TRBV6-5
CASRPGTAGNTIYF
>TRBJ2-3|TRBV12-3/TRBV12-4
CASSYSSGATQYF
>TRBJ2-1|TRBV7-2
CASSPASGGRGEQFF
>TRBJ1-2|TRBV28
CASIPRGGANYGYTF
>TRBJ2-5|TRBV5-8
CASSPGTRTQETQYF
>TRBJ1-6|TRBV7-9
CASRPTGTGLNSPLHF
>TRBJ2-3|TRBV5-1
CASRTRETDTQYF
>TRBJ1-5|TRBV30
CAWRERGRDSNQPQHF
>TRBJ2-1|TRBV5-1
CASSLEGQEYNEQFF
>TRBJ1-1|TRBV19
CASSFWQMNTEAFF
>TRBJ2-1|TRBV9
CASSEQTSGVKNEQFF
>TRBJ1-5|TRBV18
CASSPSTGGQPQHF
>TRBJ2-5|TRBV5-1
CASSLAGTSGGSRETQYF
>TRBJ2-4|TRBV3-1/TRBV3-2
CASSQDWRGLVAKNIQYF
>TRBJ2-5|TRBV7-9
CASSLVSGGETQYF
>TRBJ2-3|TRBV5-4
CASREGLAVTDTQYF
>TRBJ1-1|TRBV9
CASNTDDRAAFF
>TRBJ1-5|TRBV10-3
CAISSSGDQPQHF
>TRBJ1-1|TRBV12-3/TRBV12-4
CASTLGPSTEAFF
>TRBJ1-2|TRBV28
CASSQGLGYGYTF
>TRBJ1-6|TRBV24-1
CAISTGMGSYNSPLHF
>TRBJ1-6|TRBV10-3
CATTGDDSPLHF
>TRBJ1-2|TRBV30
CAWSEKRTGGDYGYTF
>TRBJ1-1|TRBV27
CASSFTGVNTEAFF
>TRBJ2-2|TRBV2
CASSEPGDRVAGELFF
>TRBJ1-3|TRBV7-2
CASSPPAGGPTGNTIYF
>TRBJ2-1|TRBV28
CASRPTRKGVYNEQFF
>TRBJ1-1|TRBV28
CASSLRQGRLNTEAFF
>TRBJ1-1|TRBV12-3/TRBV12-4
CASRRSQAFF